These 4 T cell receptor beta chains were sequenced from one sample in a study of cytomegalovirus exposure and HLA in healthy donors. The PCR was carried out with 60 Vbeta primers and 13 Jbeta primers. The table came from immunoSEQ multiplex PCR; TCRdb's copy has only in-frame clones and leaves some out. This listing includes fewer than 150,000 clones. Sequencing input: PBMCs. The origin of the receptors is a man between 18 and 29 years old in good health and CMV-seronegative.

The chain couples TRBV15 to TRBJ1-2, with 8 bases matching TRBD1. Trimming removed 0 bases from V and 7 bases from J; junction bases left unmatched: 7. Germline loops: CDR1 LNHNV, CDR2 YYDKDF (reference sequence). This CDR3 region has 15 residues. The CDR3 reads CATSRDEGTGGGYTF. The DNA of the CDR3 is TGTGCCACCAGCAGAGATGAAGGGACAGGTGGTGGCTACACCTTC.

The chain carries TRBV7-8 and TRBJ2-1, with TRBD2 matching over 9 bases. The CDR3 has 17 residues. Unmatched junction bases numbered 5, after V lost 1 base and J lost 1 base. The germline V gene has CDR1 SGHVS and CDR2 FQNEAQ. The DNA for the CDR3 is TGTGCCAGCAGCTTAGGGCGACTAGCGGAATCCTACAATGAGCAGTTCTTC. Amino acids: CASSLGRLAESYNEQFF.

The chain links TRBV6-6 to TRBJ1-1; 9 nucleotides agree with TRBD1. The CDR3 loop spans 16 amino acids. J was trimmed by 5 bases and V by 0 bases; bases with no gene match: 7. Germline CDR1 MNHNY, CDR2 SVGAGI (reference sequence). The chain's CDR3 is CASSYSPGQGLTEAFF. The DNA of the CDR3 is TGTGCCAGCAGTTACTCACCGGGACAGGGATTAACTGAAGCTTTCTTT.

V usage is TRBV7-9 and J usage is TRBJ1-1; D unclear. The CDR3 is 17 residues long. CDR1 is SEHNR, CDR2 FQNEAQ, per germline (reference sequence). V was shortened by 4 bases and J by 2 bases, with 20 bases between the two germline ends. CDR3 residues: CASSSRAQPTGNTEAFF. The CDR3 DNA is TGTGCCAGCAGCTCGAGGGCCCAACCCACGGGAAACACTGAAGCTTTCTTT.